This T cell receptor beta chain is from a study of T cell responses to AZD1222 COVID-19 vaccine. Study findings and constraints: The study reported that nearly half of spike-specific TCRs target unmutated variant regions. Sampling captured repertoires only after the peak T cell response. Females outnumbered males among donors, who were mostly white British; clonal diversity was possibly underestimated.

Germline-derived CDR1 and CDR2 are KGHDR and SFDVKD. The CDR3 runs 11 residues. The germline V and J ends were trimmed by 6 bases and 15 bases, with 14 bases remaining between them. A word on this clone: Its antigen remains unidentified.

The repertoire was sequenced with immunoSEQ multiplex PCR; TCRdb's copy has only in-frame clones and lacks some. The sample records 130,000 or so clones, 93% being singletons. This chain uses TRBV24-1 with TRBJ2-1; D is unresolved. The receptor comes from an adult in good health. Sequencing was performed on peripheral blood, taken on day 0 of AZD1222 vaccination. CDR3 bases: TGTGCCACCAGTCTCTCCTCCAAGCGGTTCTTC. Amino acid sequence: CATSLSSKRFF.